This T cell receptor beta chain derives from a study of CD8 T cells in ankylosing spondylitis (dated by TCRdb to about 2017). Regarding the research as a whole: T cell receptor beta repertoires were profiled in healthy donors and ankylosing spondylitis patients so that disease-linked TCR variants could be found. Peripheral blood was sampled, and synovial fluid was also collected from ankylosing spondylitis patients. The full study cohort was made up of about 24 ankylosing spondylitis patients and over 90 healthy donors.

The CDR3 sequence holds 14 residues, the cysteine and phenylalanine included. Just CDR3 DNA is preserved here, 42 bases in frame from base 1. CDR1 and CDR2 were assigned from the germline V gene (reference sequence) as SEHNR and FQNEAQ. Trimming removed 1 base from V and 13 bases from J, leaving 17 bases between the germline ends. On the study overall, not on this receptor specifically: Some of the motif variants had been reported before in the synovial fluid and blood of reactive arthritis patients, a finding that suggests common disease-initiation mechanisms. The disease-linked clones showed a CD8+ phenotype and occurred at relatively low frequencies in peripheral blood. Significant enrichment of the disease-linked clones was reported in matched synovial fluid samples from ankylosing spondylitis patients. Blood from ankylosing spondylitis patients appeared to be characterized by a TCR beta motif composed of under 10 highly homologous amino acid variants.

In the case of this clonotype: Its antigen is unknown. Base qualities are missing; no much larger clone stands one base away.

Sequenced using an Illumina HiSeq 2500. Quantitative 5'-RACE with molecular barcodes was the method used to prepare the TCR beta libraries. The paper's processing steps were these. A new computational method, built on a probabilistic model of VDJ rearrangement, was used to identify disease-linked TCR variants. TCRdb reprocessed the public reads (quality trimming at Q25 with fastp, clone calling with MiXCR) and kept in-frame beta chains. Merged by CDR3 protein, the rows form single entries marked with the most common genes and DNA. These V and J calls are TCRdb output, not the study's own analysis. The sample profile shows around 130,000 distinct CDR3 sequences; roughly 13% of them were found once. Clones ranked in the top ten supply 2.5% to 3% of the sample.

This TCR was recovered from a female donor with ankylosing spondylitis or in good health (not recorded which). Sequencing was done on a sample of blood, either unsorted or a sorted T cell fraction (not recorded which). The chain couples TRBV7-9 to TRBJ2-1; D gene: possibly TRBD2, on 5 matching bases. Here is the DNA: TGTGCCAGCAGCTTAGAGAATACTGGAGGCCCCCAGTTCTTC. Its coded protein is CASSLENTGGPQFF. The full variable domain, completed from the reference TRBV7-9 and TRBJ2-1 proteins outside the CDR3, reads DTGVSQNPRHKITKRGQNVTFRCDPISEHNRLYWYRQTLGQGPEFLTYFQNEAQLEKSRLLSDRFSAERPKGSFSTLEIQRTEQGDSAMYLCASSLENTGGPQFFGPGTRLTVL.